This TCR beta chain was found in a study of T cell clonality in common variable immunodeficiency. Both groups were predominantly of Caucasian heritage. Ten or more counts support this clone. Its specificity is not known. Read sequence stops 3 residues before the CDR3 end, and the germline J gene provides the missing end. General observations from the study: Authors noted CVID clonality's cause needs subpopulation repertoire sequencing. Reportedly, TCR beta sequences from common variable immunodeficiency showed fewer deletions and N-nucleotide insertions. Links between repertoire features and CVID complications were heterogeneity-limited.

Sequencing was performed with immunoSEQ multiplex PCR; in TCRdb, only in-frame clones are kept and a portion is missing. There are about 35,000 clones in the sample, none observed a single time. Germline lookup yields CDR1 KGHSH and CDR2 LQKENI. Trimming shortened V by 3 bases and J by 2 bases, and 10 bases separated the two germline ends. CDR3 size: 14 residues. The genes are TRBV18 and TRBJ1-1, with D perhaps matching TRBD1 (5 bases). The clonotype was recovered from a person aged 18 to 70 in good health. Sequenced material: peripheral blood mononuclear cells. Incomplete CDR3 DNA: TGTGCCAGCTCACCCCAGGGCCGAAACACTGAA. Translation: CASSPQGRNTE. The full CDR3 protein reads CASSPQGRNTEAFF.